One T cell receptor (beta chain) is described in this entry. The repertoire was sequenced with immunoSEQ multiplex PCR; TCRdb's copy has only in-frame clones and lacks some. The repertoire holds fewer than 95,000 clones, with 85% to 95% as singletons. This sample was taken from a study of technical replicates of blood from several donors. Germline V CDR1 and CDR2: MNHNY, SVGAGI (reference sequence). V was pared by 5 bases and J by 0 bases, with 10 bases between. The CDR3 totals 14 residues. The specimen was T cells isolated from PBMCs. The source of this sequence is a human donor in good health. This chain uses TRBV6-6 with TRBJ1-2, with D tentatively TRBD1 (6 bases). The CDR3 DNA sequence: TGTGCCAGCAGTCAACAGGGAGCTAACTATGGCTACACCTTC. Translating it yields CASSQQGANYGYTF.